Below, 21 T cell receptor beta chains from the same sample are listed, as sequenced in a study of T cell changes during pregnancy in multiple sclerosis (dated by TCRdb to about 2019). The library was made by the immunoSEQ multiplex PCR assay. This immuneACCESS table, as held by TCRdb, lists in-frame sequences with V and J called but not all clones. Of the missing ones, under half trace to an unresolved V gene in checked studies; the others have no known cause. The sample data list around 30,000 clones, and approximately 86% of these were observed just once. The ten largest clones capture about 9.6% of the sample. Material: CD8+ T cells from peripheral blood mononuclear cells, obtained in the first trimester of pregnancy. These receptors all come from a female donor with multiple sclerosis, enrolled in a pregnancy study.

The chain carries TRBV15 and TRBJ2-7; 7 bases fit TRBD1. The CDR3 length is 12 residues. Trimming removed 7 bases from V and 2 bases from J; junction bases left unmatched: 2. CDR1 is LNHNV, CDR2 YYDKDF, per germline (reference sequence). CDR3 coding DNA: TGTGCCACCAAGGGACAGACCTACGAGCAGTACTTC. It codes for CATKGQTYEQYF.

The rearrangement joins TRBV30 to TRBJ2-3, with TRBD1 identical over 9 bases. This CDR3 comprises 15 residues. CDR1 is GTSNPN, CDR2 SVGIG, per germline (reference sequence). V lost 0 bases to trimming and J lost 4 bases; unmatched junction nucleotides: 5. Here the CDR3 DNA reads TGTGCCTGGAGTGTGGACAGGGGATGGGCAGATACGCAGTATTTT. Its protein is CAWSVDRGWADTQYF.

Here the CDR3 reads CASSWGVGGTYNEQFF. The CDR3 DNA is TGTGCCAGCAGCTGGGGAGTGGGGGGGACCTACAATGAGCAGTTCTTC. The genes are TRBV7-3 and TRBJ2-1; 7 nucleotides align to TRBD2. This CDR3 has 16 residues. From germline, CDR1 is SGHTA and CDR2 FQGTGA. After removal of 4 bases from V and 2 bases from J, the junction contained 8 bases not matched to a gene.

The chain links TRBV28 to TRBJ2-1; 8 bases map to TRBD2. The CDR3 totals 15 residues. With 6 bases clipped from V and 1 base from J, the junction kept 5 bases outside the gene matches. The germline gives CDR1 MDHEN, CDR2 SYDVKM. In DNA form, the CDR3 reads TGTGCCAGCAGACAAACTAGCGGATCCTACAATGAGCAGTTCTTC. Its protein is CASRQTSGSYNEQFF. Drawing the rest from reference TRBV28 and TRBJ2-1, the complete variable domain is DVKVTQSSRYLVKRTGEKVFLECVQDMDHENMFWYRQDPGLGLRLIYFSYDVKMKEKGDIPEGYSVSREKKERFSLILESASTNQTSMYLCASRQTSGSYNEQFFGPGTRLTVL.

This clone was seen only once. The CDR3 is CASSIAGGTYEQYF. The CDR3 DNA is TGTGCCAGTAGTATAGCGGGAGGTACCTACGAGCAGTACTTC. V gene TRBV19 combines with J gene TRBJ2-7; 7 bases agree with TRBD2. The CDR3 extends over 14 amino acids. Germline V lookup: CDR1 LNHDA, CDR2 SQIVND (reference sequence). Trimming at V came to 1 base and at J to 2 bases, leaving 2 bases not matched to a gene.

The chain is built from TRBV9 and TRBJ2-3; a weak D match, TRBD2 (6 bases). The CDR3 totals 15 residues. V gave up 3 bases and J gave up 0 bases, with 11 bases separating them. Germline V gene lookup returns CDR1 SGDLS and CDR2 YYNGEE. This CDR3 is CASSADSGSTDTQYF. The CDR3 coding sequence is TGTGCCAGCAGCGCAGATAGCGGTAGCACAGATACGCAGTATTTT.

This chain connects TRBV5-1 to TRBJ1-4; tentative D call: TRBD1 (5 bases). The CDR3 totals 15 residues. Germline CDR1 SGHRS, CDR2 YFSETQ. V was pared by 4 bases and J by 15 bases, with 25 bases between. CDR3 nucleotides: TGCGCCAGCAGCCTGGGGGGGGGAAATCTGGAACAGATGTTTTTT. This codes for CASSLGGGNLEQMFF. The whole variable domain, remainder taken from reference TRBV5-1 and TRBJ1-4, is KAGVTQTPRYLIKTRGQQVTLSCSPISGHRSVSWYQQTPGQGLQFLFEYFSETQRNKGNFPGRFSGRQFSNSRSEMNVSTLELGDSALYLCASSLGGGNLEQMFFGSGTQLSVL.

The chain links TRBV27 to TRBJ2-3; D gene unclear. The CDR3 extends over 14 amino acids. The V gene lost 6 bases and the J gene lost 4 bases, with 14 bases spanning the gap. The V gene's germline CDR1 is MNHEY and CDR2 SMNVEV (reference sequence). CDR3 DNA: TGTGCCAGCAGGGCAGGAAAGAGTCCAGATACGCAGTATTTT. Residues: CASRAGKSPDTQYF.

The V gene is TRBV9, the J gene TRBJ1-2, with D maybe TRBD1 (5 bases). CDR1 SGDLS and CDR2 YYNGEE come from the germline V gene. Trimming pared 0 bases from V and 4 bases from J, leaving 13 bases between. The CDR3 spans 15 residues. As DNA, the CDR3 is TGTGCCAGCAGCGTAGAGGAGGGGCCGGTCTATGGCTACACCTTC. Translating gives CASSVEEGPVYGYTF.

The chain carries TRBV15 and TRBJ2-1; 12 bases map to TRBD2. Per germline, CDR1 LNHNV and CDR2 YYDKDF (reference sequence). The ends lost 0 bases at V and 4 bases at J; junction bases unmatched: 1. The CDR3 is 16 residues long. The CDR3 nucleotides read TGTGCCACCAGCAGAGATGGGACTAGCGGGTACAATGAGCAGTTCTTC. This sequence encodes CATSRDGTSGYNEQFF.

CDR3 DNA sequence: TGTGCCAGCAGGGGAGGGACAGGGAAGGACACTGAAGCTTTCTTT. Translated: CASRGGTGKDTEAFF. V usage is TRBV7-9 and J usage is TRBJ1-1; 9 bases fit TRBD1. CDR1 is SEHNR and CDR2 is FQNEAQ in the germline V gene (reference sequence). This CDR3 has 15 amino acids. Trimming removed 6 bases from V and 3 bases from J; junction bases left unmatched: 8.

The V and J genes are TRBV27 and TRBJ1-2, with a weak D call TRBD1 (6 bases). CDR3 size: 13 residues. Trimming pared 6 bases from V and 4 bases from J, leaving 12 bases between. The germline V gene has CDR1 MNHEY and CDR2 SMNVEV (reference sequence). This CDR3 is CASRRGQAYGYTF. For the CDR3, the DNA is TGTGCCAGCAGGAGGGGACAAGCCTATGGCTACACCTTC.

This chain joins TRBV7-9 and TRBJ1-1, with D perhaps TRBD1 (5 bases). This CDR3 spans 17 amino acids. Trimming took 1 base from V and 0 from J, leaving 15 bases between them. Germline V CDR1 and CDR2: SEHNR, FQNEAQ (reference sequence). The CDR3 region is CASSLEQAYLMNTEAFF. The CDR3 nucleotides read TGTGCCAGCAGCTTAGAACAGGCCTACCTCATGAACACTGAAGCTTTCTTT.

About this clone itself: A junction end diverges from the germline sequence, so it may reflect a read error. The chain couples TRBV4-2 to TRBJ1-6; D gene ambiguous. Germline V gives CDR1 LGHNA, CDR2 YNFKEQ. This CDR3 region has 14 residues. The CDR3 DNA reads TGTGCCAGCAGTCAAGGGTTGGAGAACTCTCTCCTCCACTTT. Translation gives CASSQGLENSLLHF.

The chain links TRBV7-9 to TRBJ1-5; no clear D gene. In germline, CDR1 is SEHNR, CDR2 FQNEAQ (reference sequence). The CDR3 is 12 residues long. The V gene lost 8 bases and the J gene lost 0 bases, with 5 bases spanning the gap. The CDR3 coding sequence is TGTGCCAGCTCGGGTAGCAATCAGCCCCAGCATTTT. Amino acids: CASSGSNQPQHF.

This chain uses TRBV5-1 with TRBJ1-2; a weak D match, TRBD1 (5 bases). The CDR3 has 14 amino acids. CDR1 SGHRS and CDR2 YFSETQ come from the germline V gene. Trimming removed 5 bases from V and 4 bases from J, with 15 bases in between. CDR3 DNA sequence: TGCGCCAGCAGTCCTCCAGGGTCGAGCTATGGCTACACCTTC. The encoded protein is CASSPPGSSYGYTF. The full variable domain, completed using reference TRBV5-1 and TRBJ1-2, is KAGVTQTPRYLIKTRGQQVTLSCSPISGHRSVSWYQQTPGQGLQFLFEYFSETQRNKGNFPGRFSGRQFSNSRSEMNVSTLELGDSALYLCASSPPGSSYGYTFGSGTRLTVV.

The chain carries TRBV19 and TRBJ1-1; the D gene is possibly TRBD1 (5 bases). This CDR3 is 14 amino acids long. Trimming took off 2 bases at V and 0 bases at J, with 7 bases between the two ends. Germline V lookup: CDR1 LNHDA, CDR2 SQIVND (reference sequence). For the CDR3, the DNA is TGTGCCAGTAGTATAACGACAGTGAACACTGAAGCTTTCTTT. Protein product: CASSITTVNTEAFF. The whole variable domain, remainder taken from reference TRBV19 and TRBJ1-1, is DGGITQSPKYLFRKEGQNVTLSCEQNLNHDAMYWYRQDPGQGLRLIYYSQIVNDFQKGDIAEGYSVSREKKESFPLTVTSAQKNPTAFYLCASSITTVNTEAFFGQGTRLTVV.

In nucleotides, the CDR3 is TGTGCCAGCAGTTACGTTGGACTAGCGGGAGGAATAGAGCAGTTCTTC. It specifies CASSYVGLAGGIEQFF. V usage is TRBV6-5 and J usage is TRBJ2-1; 14 nucleotides agree with TRBD2. Trimming cost V 2 bases and J 10 bases; bases outside gene matches: 7. This CDR3 has 16 amino acids. CDR1 and CDR2 (germline): MNHEY, SVGAGI.

The chain is built from TRBV28 and TRBJ2-7; D is perhaps TRBD2 (6 bases). CDR1 MDHEN and CDR2 SYDVKM come from the germline V gene. V dropped 7 bases and J dropped 2 bases, with 15 bases sitting between them. The CDR3 extends over 14 amino acids. The CDR3 coding sequence is TGTGCCAGCACCTTATCTGGCGGGGCCTACGAGCAGTACTTC. This codes for CASTLSGGAYEQYF.

This chain uses TRBV11-2 with TRBJ1-3; D call uncertain. V lost 3 bases and J 0 bases, leaving 15 bases between the germline ends. The CDR3 extends over 17 amino acids. In germline, CDR1 is SGHAT, CDR2 FQNNGV. In DNA, the CDR3 is TGTGCCAGCAGCTTTCCCCGGAGTCAAAGCTCTGGAAACACCATATATTTT. Translating gives CASSFPRSQSSGNTIYF.

The chain couples TRBV28 to TRBJ1-1; D is perhaps TRBD1 (5 bases). The CDR3 contains 12 residues. The germline gives CDR1 MDHEN, CDR2 SYDVKM. Deletions cut 1 base from V and 8 bases from J, with 8 bases between. In DNA, the CDR3 is TGTGCCAGCAGTTTATATCCAGGGGAAGCTTTCTTT. As protein: CASSLYPGEAFF.